What follows is one TCR beta chain and its context. Its antigen remains unknown. Germline assignment: CDR1 SEHNR and CDR2 FQNEAQ (reference sequence). V lost 2 bases and J 5 bases, leaving 15 bases between the germline ends. The CDR3 extends over 16 amino acids. With no exceptions, donors were healthy Caucasians. A universal primer site was incorporated via template switching, and the cDNA contained unique molecular identifiers. One entry per CDR3 protein, called by TCRdb with MiXCR from the 5' RACE reads. The sample records about 530,000 distinct CDR3 sequences, nearly 15% being singletons. This entry is derived from a study of identical twins. Study-level findings and limits: Modeled out-of-frame TCR alpha sharing in monozygotic twins fell below observed levels. Findings depended on cross-sectional statistics rather than tracking the same donors.

The data were also submitted as part of a second study, on yellow fever vaccine responses in identical twins.

The V and J genes are TRBV7-9 and TRBJ2-2, with no clear D. The clonotype originates from a woman younger than 30 in good health. The sample taken for sequencing was CD4+ T cells sorted from blood. CDR3: CASSLPHPARTGELFF. CDR3 sequence (DNA): TGTGCCAGCAGCTTACCCCACCCCGCGAGGACCGGGGAGCTGTTTTTT.